This entry lists 18 T cell receptor beta chains sequenced from one sample in a study of T-cell reconstitution after alpha-beta-depleted transplantation in children. It was with unique molecular identifiers that the TCRbeta library was prepared. TCRdb reprocessed the PCR reads with MiXCR, giving one entry per CDR3 protein. The top ten hold 28% of the sample, which has about 980,000 distinct CDR3 sequences, about 29% seen once. The sequencing used PBMCs, mostly from graft donor cells, collected 360 days after TCRalphabeta/CD19-depleted stem cell transplant. These receptors originate from a boy younger than two who had a stem cell transplant for SCID, so the T cells may come from the graft donor.

This clonotype was seen a few times. The gene calls are TRBV10-3 and TRBJ2-3, with 10 bases fitting TRBD2. This CDR3 is 17 amino acids long. V gave up 6 bases and J gave up 10 bases; unmatched junction bases: 19. Germline V gene sequence: CDR1 ENHRY, CDR2 SYGVKD. DNA for the CDR3: TGTGCCATCAGGGAGCGTCCGGGTACTAGCGGGGATCAGGCGCAGTATTTT. Its protein product is CAIRERPGTSGDQAQYF.

For the CDR3, the DNA is TGTGCCAGTAGTCCCCGGACTGGGGTTTTGGGTGAGCAGTTCTTC. Translated: CASSPRTGVLGEQFF. The gene calls are TRBV19 and TRBJ2-1; possible D gene TRBD2, 5 bases. Between the trimmed V and J ends, which lost 5 bases and 9 bases, there was a span of 20 bases. Germline assignment: CDR1 LNHDA and CDR2 SQIVND (reference sequence). This CDR3 comprises 15 residues.

This clonotype was counted between two and nine times. This chain uses TRBV5-1 with TRBJ1-1, with a weak D call TRBD1 (5 bases). The V end was cut by 0 bases, the J end by 1 base, with 10 bases between. Germline V gene sequence: CDR1 SGHRS, CDR2 YFSETQ. This CDR3 contains 15 residues. Here the CDR3 DNA reads TGCGCCAGCAGCTTGGGGGGGAGCAAGAACACTGAAGCTTTCTTT. It yields the protein CASSLGGSKNTEAFF. Drawing the rest from reference TRBV5-1 and TRBJ1-1, the complete variable domain is KAGVTQTPRYLIKTRGQQVTLSCSPISGHRSVSWYQQTPGQGLQFLFEYFSETQRNKGNFPGRFSGRQFSNSRSEMNVSTLELGDSALYLCASSLGGSKNTEAFFGQGTRLTVV.

This clonotype showed up just a few times. J is TRBJ1-2 and V is TRBV3-1; maybe TRBD1 (5 bases). The CDR3 extends over 14 amino acids. Germline V gives CDR1 LGHDT, CDR2 YNNKEL (reference sequence). Between the trimmed V and J ends, which lost 0 bases and 8 bases, there was a span of 13 bases. CDR3 sequence: CASSQEKAGQGYTF. The CDR3 nucleotides read TGTGCCAGCAGCCAAGAAAAGGCAGGGCAAGGCTACACCTTC.

The rearrangement links TRBV12-3 or TRBV12-4 to TRBJ2-7; D gene uncertain. Trimming took 3 bases from V and 2 from J, leaving 8 bases between them. This CDR3 contains 13 residues. The chain's CDR3 is CASSFQVTYEQYF. The CDR3 DNA follows: TGTGCCAGCAGTTTTCAGGTTACCTACGAGCAGTACTTC.

The chain is built from TRBV28 and TRBJ1-4, with D possibly matching TRBD1 (5 bases). The CDR3 covers 14 residues. Germline CDR1 is MDHEN and CDR2 is SYDVKM. V lost 3 bases and J lost 7, with 12 bases in between. CDR3 in amino acids: CASSFEGLSEKLFF. The CDR3 bases are TGTGCCAGCAGTTTTGAGGGGTTGAGTGAAAAACTGTTTTTT.

This clonotype was seen only a few times. The chain uses TRBV6-1 and TRBJ1-1; D gene ambiguous. Trimming stripped 8 bases from V and 1 base from J, with 20 bases between. CDR3 length: 16 amino acids. CDR1 is MNHNS and CDR2 is SASEGT in the germline V gene. For the CDR3, the DNA is TGTGCCAGCTGTGGGTGGCGGAGGGCGGGGAACACTGAAGCTTTCTTT. Its translation: CASCGWRRAGNTEAFF.

The CDR3 is CATSRGPGQYGKAEAFF. CDR3 bases: TGTGCCACCAGCAGGGGCCCTGGACAGTACGGGAAGGCTGAAGCTTTCTTT. This sequence joins TRBV15 and TRBJ1-1, with D tentatively TRBD1 (6 bases). This CDR3 is 17 amino acids long. The V gene lost 3 bases and the J gene lost 6 bases, with 23 bases spanning the gap. Germline lookup yields CDR1 LNHNV and CDR2 YYDKDF (reference sequence).

This clonotype has more than one count but fewer than ten. J is TRBJ2-5 and V is TRBV15; D uncertain. Trimming pared 1 base from V and 4 bases from J, leaving 13 bases between. CDR1 and CDR2 (germline): LNHNV, YYDKDF (reference sequence). This CDR3 region has 15 residues. DNA of the CDR3: TGTGCCACCAGCAGAGGTCCCCTAACCCTAGAGACCCAGTACTTC. Protein: CATSRGPLTLETQYF.

This clonotype was detected a few times. J is TRBJ2-1 and V is TRBV7-2; TRBD2 might be the D (6 bases). From germline, CDR1 is SGHTA and CDR2 FQGNSA. The CDR3 is made up of 15 amino acids. Trimming took 5 bases from V and 0 from J, leaving 11 bases between them. As DNA, the CDR3 is TGTGCCAGCAGCCCTCGGACTACCTCCTACAATGAGCAGTTCTTC. Its protein product is CASSPRTTSYNEQFF.

The chain employs TRBV27 and TRBJ2-7; 8 nucleotides agree with TRBD1. J gave up 0 bases and V 4 bases, and 5 bases lay outside the gene matches. This CDR3 spans 15 amino acids. Germline CDR1 reads MNHEY; CDR2 reads SMNVEV (reference sequence). CDR3 loop: CASSSWTGLSYEQYF. Here the CDR3 DNA reads TGTGCCAGCAGTTCATGGACAGGGCTCTCCTACGAGCAGTACTTC.

The V gene is TRBV7-9, the J gene TRBJ2-3; D is possibly TRBD1 (5 bases). The germline CDR1 and CDR2 sequences are SEHNR and FQNEAQ (reference sequence). The CDR3 runs 15 residues. The V end was cut by 3 bases, the J end by 1 base, with 11 bases between. The CDR3 coding sequence is TGTGCCAGCAGCTTGACACAGGTGGGCACAGATACGCAGTATTTT. Its translation is CASSLTQVGTDTQYF.

This clonotype was recorded a few times. CDR3 loop: CASSFVGQAPAEQYF. The CDR3 DNA reads as TGTGCCAGCAGTTTCGTCGGCCAGGCCCCCGCCGAGCAGTACTTC. J is TRBJ2-7 and V is TRBV28; no clear D. The germline gives CDR1 MDHEN, CDR2 SYDVKM. The V and J ends lost 3 bases and 6 bases respectively, with 18 bases between them. This CDR3 is built from 15 residues.

This chain uses TRBV4-1 with TRBJ2-7, with 8 bases identical to TRBD1. V shed 3 bases, J shed 2 bases, and the junction held 6 bases outside the gene matches. Germline CDR1 MGHRA, CDR2 YSYEKL. The CDR3 length is 15 residues. The DNA for the CDR3 is TGCGCCAGCAGCCAGGGGCGACAGGGGCCCTACGAGCAGTACTTC. Translating it yields CASSQGRQGPYEQYF.

This clonotype occurred a few times. The chain combines TRBV20-1 with TRBJ1-1, with 9 positions matching TRBD1. V shed 5 bases and J 11 bases; nucleotides not matched to a gene: 9. The CDR3 is made up of 12 amino acids. Germline V CDR1 and CDR2: DFQATT, SNEGSKA (reference sequence). CDR3 loop: CSAGGQGRTAFF. The DNA for the CDR3 is TGCAGTGCTGGCGGACAGGGGAGGACCGCTTTCTTT.

Only a few counts were recorded for this clonotype. As DNA, the CDR3 is TGTGCCAGTAGCCCTTACGCTACTGGCTCTAATTCACCCCTCCACTTT. It translates to CASSPYATGSNSPLHF. The chain couples TRBV19 to TRBJ1-6; the D is unclear. CDR3 size: 16 residues. The V end lost 6 bases, the J end lost 6 bases, and 18 bases lay between the germline ends. The germline V gene encodes CDR1 LNHDA and CDR2 SQIVND (reference sequence).

The chain has TRBV10-3 and TRBJ2-3; D perhaps matches TRBD1 (5 bases). Trimming pared 6 bases from V and 0 bases from J, leaving 16 bases between. This CDR3 comprises 16 residues. Germline values: CDR1 ENHRY, CDR2 SYGVKD. The CDR3 is CAISEQVTTSTDTQYF. CDR3 in DNA: TGTGCCATCAGCGAACAGGTCACTACTAGCACAGATACGCAGTATTTT.

The chain uses TRBV7-8 and TRBJ1-1; the D is unclear. Trimming left V 1 base short and J 2 bases short, with 17 bases between. The CDR3 totals 17 residues. Germline assignment: CDR1 SGHVS and CDR2 FQNEAQ. The CDR3 DNA sequence: TGTGCCAGCAGCTTAGTGGGGATAGTTGGGAAAAACACTGAAGCTTTCTTT. Its translation is CASSLVGIVGKNTEAFF.